The 14 T cell receptor beta chains reported below all come from one sample, sequenced in a study of CD8+ T cells in alopecia areata. Following RNA extraction, reverse transcription yielded cDNA that acted as the sequencing template. Measured with immunoSEQ multiplex PCR; TCRdb has only the in-frame clones, and not every one. This sample carries 200,000 to 300,000 clones, none of them present only once. Sorting used CD4, CD8alpha, NKG2D, NKG2ACE and other markers on pooled cutaneous lymph node cells. Sequencing used CD4+ T cells sorted from a lymph node. All receptors derive from a C3H/HeJ mouse with alopecia areata. The mice in this strain carry MHC haplotype H2-k.

This clone showed up just a few times. The gene names here belong to mouse. The DNA ends 4 residues before the CDR3 does, and the rest of the CDR3 is filled in from the germline J gene. V and J are TRBV12-1 and TRBJ2-3, with TRBD2 matching 9 bases. Germline assignment: CDR1 SGHSN and CDR2 HYEKVE. V was pared by 1 base and J by 4 bases, with 8 bases of the junction left unmatched. CDR3 length equals 16 residues. Here the CDR3 reads CASSLPTGGGSETLYF. The covered CDR3 bases are TGTGCCAGCTCTCTGCCGACTGGGGGAGGGTCAGAA. Combining the CDR3 with reference TRBV12-1 and TRBJ2-3 gives the whole variable domain DSGVVQSPRHIIKEKGGRSVLTCIPISGHSNVVWYQQTLGKELKFLIQHYEKVERDKGFLPSRFSVQQFDDYHSEMNMSALELEDSAMYFCASSLPTGGGSETLYFGSGTRLTVL.

In the case of this clone: Germline and genes here are mouse. Sequencing ends 4 residues short of the CDR3 end; the germline J gene provides the rest. The same CDR3 also results from other DNA sequences found in this sample. V gene TRBV5 combines with J gene TRBJ1-1; D possibly corresponds to TRBD1 (6 bases). Germline V gene lookup returns CDR1 LGHNA and CDR2 YNLKQL (reference sequence). The length of the CDR3 is 15 residues. V was cut by 0 bases and J by 0 bases, with 8 bases left in between. CDR3 sequence reads: CASSQETGANTEVFF. The sequenced CDR3 bases are TGTGCCAGCAGCCAAGAGACAGGAGCAAACACA.

This clone was recorded a few times. Mouse gene names and germline throughout. At the DNA level, this CDR3 is encoded by other sequences in the same sample as well. CDR3 loop: CASSEQYEQYF. The covered CDR3 bases are TGTGCCAGCAGTGAGCAGTAT. This rearrangement joins TRBV13-1 to TRBJ2-7; D not resolved. The missing CDR3 end, 4 residues past where the read stops, is filled in from the germline J gene. This CDR3 region has 11 residues. The V gene's germline CDR1 is NSHNY and CDR2 SYGAGN.

This clone turned up a few times. All gene names here are mouse names. The read finishes 4 residues shy of the CDR3 end, and the germline J gene is used to complete it. Other DNA sequences within the sample encode an identical CDR3. The chain couples TRBV13-2 to TRBJ2-5; D is possibly TRBD1 (6 bases). In germline, CDR1 is NNHNN, CDR2 SYGAGS (reference sequence). V was pared by 1 base and J by 0 bases, with 6 bases between. The CDR3 covers 14 residues. The DNA read from the CDR3 is TGTGCCAGCGGTGATACAGGGAACCAAGAC. It is translated as CASGDTGNQD. The complete CDR3 protein is CASGDTGNQDTQYF.

About this clone: The genes and germline here are from mouse. The observed sequence ends 3 residues before the CDR3 terminus, with the missing tail filled in from the germline J gene. This chain links TRBV13-1 with TRBJ1-6, with a possible D match to TRBD1 (5 bases). TRBJ1-6 is designated an ORF whose function remains uncertain. With 4 bases removed from V and 5 bases from J, the gap between germline ends came to 10 bases. The germline V gene encodes CDR1 NSHNY and CDR2 SYGAGN. This CDR3 comprises 14 residues. The DNA read from the CDR3 is TGTGCCAGCAGTCCCCGGACACATAATTCGCCC. The encoded protein is CASSPRTHNSP. The entire CDR3 protein is CASSPRTHNSPLYF.

Concerning this clone: Here the gene names and germline are mouse. The CDR3 is cut off 4 residues early in the read; its end comes from the germline J gene. The same CDR3 is also encoded by other DNA sequences in this sample. The chain recombines TRBV13-1 with TRBJ2-5, with TRBD2 matching over 7 bases. V was pared by 2 bases and J by 3 bases, with 3 bases of the junction left unmatched. CDR1 is NSHNY and CDR2 is SYGAGN in the germline V gene. The CDR3 has 14 amino acids. The CDR3 reads CASSETGRQDTQYF. CDR3 DNA (partial): TGTGCCAGCAGTGAGACTGGGAGACAAGAC.

Comments on this clone: Gene names and germline refer to mouse. Coverage ceases 4 residues before the CDR3 finishes, and the germline J gene fills in the end. The sample has other DNA sequences that encode this CDR3 too. J is TRBJ2-1 and V is TRBV13-2, with TRBD1 as a possible D gene (5 bases). Trimming pared 1 base from V and 1 base from J, leaving 6 bases between. This CDR3 spans 14 amino acids. Germline CDR1 reads NNHNN; CDR2 reads SYGAGS (reference sequence). The CDR3 spells CASGDPGNYAEQFF. Partial CDR3 DNA: TGTGCCAGCGGTGATCCAGGGAACTATGCT.

The sample holds a few counts of this clone. Mouse gene names apply. The read falls 4 residues short of the CDR3 end, and the missing part is taken from the germline J gene. Other DNA sequences of this sample code for an identical CDR3. The chain employs TRBV13-1 and TRBJ2-3, with D possibly being TRBD1 (5 bases). Germline V CDR1 and CDR2: NSHNY, SYGAGN. The CDR3 totals 14 residues. V lost 2 bases, J lost 0 bases, and 7 bases lay in between. CDR3 DNA, as far as it was read: TGTGCCAGCAGTGACCAGGGTAGTGCAGAA. It translates to CASSDQGSAE. The complete CDR3 sequence is CASSDQGSAETLYF.

In the case of this clone: Gene names denote mouse genes. The read finishes 4 residues shy of the CDR3 end, and the germline J gene is used to complete it. The rearrangement joins TRBV1 to TRBJ1-2; TRBD1 aligns across 10 bases. CDR3 length: 15 residues. The V segment lost 2 bases and the J segment 4 bases; nucleotides outside the gene matches: 4. CDR1 NSQYPW and CDR2 LRSPGD come from the germline V gene (reference sequence). This CDR3 reads CTCSARQGASSDYTF. The sequenced part of the CDR3 DNA is TGCACCTGCAGTGCACGACAGGGGGCTAGCTCC.

In this sample, this clone turned up a few times. Gene names refer to mouse genes. With the read ending 4 residues before the CDR3 end, the germline J gene is used to fill in that end. The same CDR3 can be traced to other DNA sequences in this sample. V and J are TRBV19 and TRBJ1-2; TRBD1 aligns across 8 bases. Germline CDR1 and CDR2: FNHDT and SITEND (reference sequence). The CDR3 loop spans 14 amino acids. The J segment lost 4 bases and the V segment lost 3 bases, leaving 5 bases of the junction unmatched. The CDR3 DNA, read in part, is TGTGCCAGCAGTACAGGGGGCGCAGGCTCC. Protein product: CASSTGGAGS. The complete CDR3 reads CASSTGGAGSDYTF. Full variable domain (remainder filled in from reference TRBV19 and TRBJ1-2): GGIITQTPKFLIGQEGQKLTLKCQQNFNHDTMYWYRQDSGKGLRLIYYSITENDLQKGDLSEGYDASREKKSSFSLTVTSAQKNEMAVFLCASSTGGAGSDYTFGSGTRLLVI.

For this clone: Mouse germline and gene names are used. The missing CDR3 end, 4 residues past where the read stops, is filled in from the germline J gene. The rearrangement uses TRBV13-1 and TRBJ2-2; 8 bases align to TRBD1. The CDR3 extends over 16 amino acids. Per germline, CDR1 NSHNY and CDR2 SYGAGN. V trimming: 3 bases; J trimming: 0 bases; junction bases outside the gene matches: 4. Incomplete CDR3 DNA: TGTGCCAGCAGTGGGACAGGGTCCTCAAACACCGGG. Its translation is CASSGTGSSNTG. The CDR3, in full, reads CASSGTGSSNTGQLYF.

This clone was observed a few times. Gene labels here are mouse ones. The read terminates 4 residues before the CDR3 end, so the remaining end is supplied by the germline J gene. This chain joins TRBV13-3 and TRBJ2-3; TRBD1 matches at 7 bases. This CDR3 spans 15 amino acids. CDR1 NNHDY and CDR2 SYVADS come from the germline V gene. After removal of 1 base from V and 0 bases from J, the junction contained 2 bases not matched to a gene. CDR3 loop: CASSDRQGSAETLYF. The CDR3 bases that were read are TGTGCCAGCAGTGATAGACAGGGAAGTGCAGAA.

Comments on this clone: The listed genes are named as in mouse. The read halts 4 residues ahead of the CDR3 end, with the missing end drawn from the germline J gene. The chain joins TRBV13-1 to TRBJ2-1, with 7 bases identical to TRBD1. In germline, CDR1 is NSHNY, CDR2 SYGAGN. The CDR3 sequence is 13 residues long. The CDR3 region is CASSDIRGTEQFF. The part of the CDR3 DNA that was read is TGTGCCAGCAGTGATATCAGGGGGACT.

In the case of this clone: Any gene name here is a mouse gene name. The read stops 4 residues short of the end of the CDR3; the missing end is completed from the germline J gene. Other nucleotide sequences in the sample specify the same CDR3. V usage is TRBV5 and J usage is TRBJ2-7; D unclear. CDR3 length: 13 amino acids. Germline V CDR1 and CDR2: LGHNA, YNLKQL (reference sequence). CDR3 protein: CASSQDVGYEQYF. The sequenced part of the CDR3 DNA is TGTGCCAGCAGCCAAGATGTGGGTTAT.